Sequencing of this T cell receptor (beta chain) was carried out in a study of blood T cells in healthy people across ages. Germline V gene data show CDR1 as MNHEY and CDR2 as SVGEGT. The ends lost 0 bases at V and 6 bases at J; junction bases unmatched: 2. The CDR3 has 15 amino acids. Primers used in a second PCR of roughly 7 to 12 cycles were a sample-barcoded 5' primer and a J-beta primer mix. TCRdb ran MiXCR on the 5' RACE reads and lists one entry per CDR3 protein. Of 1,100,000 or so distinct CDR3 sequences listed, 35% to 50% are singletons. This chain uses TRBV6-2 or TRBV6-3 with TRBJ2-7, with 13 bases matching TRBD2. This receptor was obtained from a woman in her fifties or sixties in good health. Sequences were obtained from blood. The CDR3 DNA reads TGTGCCAGCAGTTACTCACTAGCGGGAGGGTTCGAGCAGTACTTC. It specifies CASSYSLAGGFEQYF.